This record looks at one T cell receptor beta chain sequence and its context. The antigen remains unidentified. TCR alpha and beta CDR3 regions were amplified from RNA using iRepertoire nested multiplex PCR. MiXCR, applied by TCRdb to the multiplex PCR reads, yields one record per CDR3 protein. The sample lists fewer than 200,000 distinct CDR3 sequences, more than 25% occurring once. This record belongs to a study of glioma-infiltrating T cells. The V and J ends lost 3 bases and 4 bases, in that order; junction bases with no gene match: 1. The CDR3 has 14 amino acids. Per the germline V gene, CDR1 is SGHNT and CDR2 is YENEEA. Study-wide points: Gliomas, especially low-grade, showed above-expected tissue-blood divergence; non-neoplastic patients showed below.

The chain joins TRBV11-3 to TRBJ2-2; 8 positions agree with TRBD1. This receptor was identified in a human donor with low-grade glioma or glioblastoma, undergoing nonglioma brain surgery, or in good health (not recorded which). Input material: glioma tissue, nonneoplastic brain tissue, or PBMCs (not recorded which). The CDR3 region has the DNA TGTGCCAGCAGCTTTACAGGGGGCACCGGGGAGCTGTTTTTT. This gives the protein CASSFTGGTGELFF. The full variable domain, with the rest looked up from reference TRBV11-3 and TRBJ2-2, is EAGVVQSPRYKIIEKKQPVAFWCNPISGHNTLYWYLQNLGQGPELLIRYENEEAVDDSQLPKDRFSAERLKGVDSTLKIQPAELGDSAVYLCASSFTGGTGELFFGEGSRLTVL.